A single sample is the source of the 25 T cell receptor beta chains below, sequenced in a study of blood T cell repertoires in COVID-19. The repertoire was sequenced with immunoSEQ multiplex PCR; TCRdb's copy has only in-frame clones and lacks some. Of about 160,000 clones detected, roughly four fifths appear once; the ten largest clones hold 20% to 25%. The sequenced sample consisted of peripheral blood. The receptors shown here come from a woman aged 80 or over with acute or convalescent COVID-19.

CDR3 coding DNA: TGTGCCAGCTCACCACCGGTGGCTAGCCCCGGGGAGCTGTTTTTT. Translation: CASSPPVASPGELFF. The chain has TRBV18 and TRBJ2-2, with D maybe TRBD2 (5 bases). This CDR3 is built from 15 residues. The germline CDR1 and CDR2 sequences are KGHSH and LQKENI. V lost 0 bases to trimming and J lost 6 bases, with 11 bases between them. The full variable domain, in which reference TRBV18 and TRBJ2-2 provide the parts outside the CDR3, is NAGVMQNPRHLVRRRGQEARLRCSPMKGHSHVYWYRQLPEEGLKFMVYLQKENIIDESGMPKERFSAEFPKEGPSILRIQQVVRGDSAAYFCASSPPVASPGELFFGEGSRLTVL.

Here the CDR3 reads CASSRNSGLAYYEQYF. Here the CDR3 DNA reads TGTGCCAGCTCCAGGAACTCGGGACTAGCGTACTACGAGCAGTACTTC. This rearrangement joins TRBV27 to TRBJ2-7; 10 nucleotides agree with TRBD2. Per the germline V gene, CDR1 is MNHEY and CDR2 is SMNVEV (reference sequence). The CDR3 runs 16 residues. Trimming at V came to 8 bases and at J to 3 bases, leaving 13 bases not matched to a gene.

The CDR3 is CASSPTLAGVYNEQFF. The CDR3 DNA follows: TGTGCCAGCAGCCCTACCTTAGCGGGGGTATACAATGAGCAGTTCTTC. The chain recombines TRBV7-2 with TRBJ2-1, with TRBD2 identical over 9 bases. V was pared by 5 bases and J by 4 bases, with 9 bases of the junction left unmatched. Germline lookup yields CDR1 SGHTA and CDR2 FQGNSA. The CDR3 spans 16 residues.

This rearrangement joins TRBV4-1 to TRBJ2-3, with unresolved D. The CDR3 totals 18 residues. CDR1 is MGHRA, CDR2 YSYEKL, per germline. V shed 0 bases and J shed 3 bases, with 19 bases lying between them. As DNA, the CDR3 is TGCGCCAGCAGCCAAGACCCTTACACCACCCAGAGGACAGATACGCAGTATTTT. It specifies CASSQDPYTTQRTDTQYF.

This clone appeared a few times. The chain couples TRBV6-2 or TRBV6-3 to TRBJ2-7; maybe TRBD2 (6 bases). The CDR3 contains 14 residues. Trimming took off 2 bases at V and 6 bases at J, with 14 bases between the two ends. CDR1 and CDR2 (germline): MNHEY, SVGEGT. The CDR3 protein is CASSYRLENGEQYF. CDR3 coding DNA: TGTGCCAGCAGTTACCGACTAGAGAACGGCGAGCAGTACTTC.

This chain uses TRBV11-2 with TRBJ2-5, with a weak D call TRBD2 (6 bases). Trimming removed 5 bases from V and 5 bases from J, with 18 bases in between. CDR1 is SGHAT, CDR2 FQNNGV, per germline. The length of the CDR3 is 15 residues. The CDR3 region is CASSLTPYGTETQYF. In nucleotides, the CDR3 is TGTGCCAGCAGCCTAACCCCCTACGGGACTGAGACCCAGTACTTC.

The J gene is TRBJ1-1, the V gene TRBV19; D remains unclear. Trimming shortened V by 4 bases and J by 5 bases, and 14 bases separated the two germline ends. The CDR3 is made up of 14 amino acids. Germline V CDR1 and CDR2: LNHDA, SQIVND (reference sequence). As DNA, the CDR3 is TGTGCCAGTAGTACCCTCGGTGGGCGTACTGAAGCTTTCTTT. As protein: CASSTLGGRTEAFF. The full variable domain, in which reference TRBV19 and TRBJ1-1 provide the parts outside the CDR3, is DGGITQSPKYLFRKEGQNVTLSCEQNLNHDAMYWYRQDPGQGLRLIYYSQIVNDFQKGDIAEGYSVSREKKESFPLTVTSAQKNPTAFYLCASSTLGGRTEAFFGQGTRLTVV.

This rearrangement joins TRBV4-2 to TRBJ1-2, with TRBD1 as a possible D gene (6 bases). With 8 bases removed from V and 4 bases from J, the gap between germline ends came to 17 bases. Germline CDR1 is LGHNA and CDR2 is YNFKEQ. The CDR3 extends over 14 amino acids. The DNA of the CDR3 is TGTGCCAGCCAGAGAGGGGACACGGCCTATGGCTACACCTTC. Its translation is CASQRGDTAYGYTF.

V is TRBV3-1 (or the pseudogene TRBV3-2) and J is TRBJ1-1; D not resolved. Deletions cut 0 bases from V and 5 bases from J, with 10 bases between. Germline-derived CDR1 and CDR2 are LGHDT and YNNKEL (reference sequence). This CDR3 has 14 residues. The CDR3 nucleotides read TGTGCCAGCAGCCAAGACGGTTGGTGGACTGAAGCTTTCTTT. Protein product: CASSQDGWWTEAFF.

This chain connects TRBV27 to TRBJ1-6; maybe TRBD1 (6 bases). In germline, CDR1 is MNHEY, CDR2 SMNVEV (reference sequence). The V gene lost 6 bases and the J gene lost 0 bases, with 9 bases spanning the gap. This CDR3 is built from 15 residues. The CDR3 reads CASRQGSSYNSPLHF. The CDR3 coding sequence is TGTGCCAGCAGACAGGGTAGCTCCTATAATTCACCCCTCCACTTT.

The rearrangement links TRBV14 to TRBJ2-7; possible D gene TRBD1, 6 bases. The V and J ends lost 1 base and 0 bases respectively, with 13 bases between them. The germline CDR1 and CDR2 sequences are SGHDN and FVKESK. This CDR3 contains 16 residues. CDR3 coding DNA: TGTGCCAGCAGCCAAGGCAACAGGGTGAGCTCCTACGAGCAGTACTTC. Amino acids: CASSQGNRVSSYEQYF.

V gene TRBV11-2 combines with J gene TRBJ2-6, with D unresolved. The CDR3 has 16 amino acids. Trimming pared 2 bases from V and 0 bases from J, leaving 8 bases between. The germline V gene encodes CDR1 SGHAT and CDR2 FQNNGV. CDR3 DNA: TGTGCCAGCAGCTTATTTGGCAGCTCTGGGGCCAACGTCCTGACTTTC. Its protein product is CASSLFGSSGANVLTF.

The chain joins TRBV2 to TRBJ2-7, with D maybe TRBD2 (5 bases). Germline-derived CDR1 and CDR2 are SNHLY and FYNNEI. V was trimmed by 8 bases and J by 5 bases, leaving 16 bases between them. The CDR3 runs 13 residues. The CDR3 DNA follows: TGTGCCAGCGATAGGACGGGAAGGCACGAGCAGTACTTC. Protein: CASDRTGRHEQYF.

This chain connects TRBV29-1 to TRBJ2-7, with TRBD2 matching 9 bases. CDR1 is SQVTM, CDR2 ANQGSEA, per germline. CDR3 length: 12 amino acids. V lost 4 bases and J lost 3; bases outside the gene matches: 1. CDR3 protein: CSVGLADYEQYF. The CDR3 DNA reads as TGCAGCGTTGGACTAGCGGACTACGAGCAGTACTTC.

V is TRBV2 and J is TRBJ1-1; D remains unclear. The V end was cut by 7 bases, the J end by 1 base, with 7 bases between. The CDR3 has 12 amino acids. Germline CDR1 and CDR2: SNHLY and FYNNEI. The CDR3 reads CASTRENTEAFF. CDR3 bases: TGTGCCAGCACGAGGGAGAACACTGAAGCTTTCTTT.

This clone was seen more than once but under ten times. The V gene is TRBV18, the J gene TRBJ2-1; D unresolved. Trimming stripped 6 bases from V and 0 bases from J, with 9 bases between. There are 14 residues in the CDR3. CDR1 KGHSH and CDR2 LQKENI come from the germline V gene. The CDR3 nucleotides are TGTGCCAGCTCCCTCGAGAGCTCCTACAATGAGCAGTTCTTC. It encodes CASSLESSYNEQFF.

The chain has TRBV18 and TRBJ2-1, with a possible D match to TRBD2 (7 bases). From germline, CDR1 is KGHSH and CDR2 LQKENI. CDR3 length: 17 residues. V gave up 0 bases and J gave up 8 bases, with 20 bases separating them. The CDR3 protein is CASSPPVGGLMFDEQFF. In DNA form, the CDR3 reads TGTGCCAGCTCACCACCGGTCGGGGGGCTTATGTTCGATGAGCAGTTCTTC.

This rearrangement joins TRBV29-1 to TRBJ1-2, with 11 bases fitting TRBD1. J gave up 8 bases and V 7 bases, and 3 bases lay outside the gene matches. Germline CDR1 and CDR2: SQVTM and ANQGSEA. The CDR3 has 11 residues. CDR3 in DNA: TGCAGCGGGGGGACAGGGGGGGGCTACACCTTC. This sequence encodes CSGGTGGGYTF.

The rearrangement uses TRBV7-2 and TRBJ1-2, with TRBD1 identical over 7 bases. The CDR3 consists of 15 residues. The ends lost 1 base at V and 8 bases at J; junction bases unmatched: 10. Germline CDR1 is SGHTA and CDR2 is FQGNSA. The CDR3 DNA sequence: TGTGCCAGCAGCTTAGAAGGGGGCGCTTTCCGGGGCTACACCTTC. Encoded protein: CASSLEGGAFRGYTF. Drawing the rest from reference TRBV7-2 and TRBJ1-2, the complete variable domain is GAGVSQSPSNKVTEKGKDVELRCDPISGHTALYWYRQSLGQGLEFLIYFQGNSAPDKSGLPSDRFSAERTGGSVSTLTIQRTQQEDSAVYLCASSLEGGAFRGYTFGSGTRLTVV.

Details on this clone: This same CDR3 is encoded by further DNA sequences in the sample. V is TRBV5-1 and J is TRBJ2-7, with 12 bases fitting TRBD2. The CDR3 extends over 16 amino acids. The V gene's germline CDR1 is SGHRS and CDR2 YFSETQ. V lost 0 bases, J lost 2 bases, and 3 bases stayed unmatched. The CDR3 DNA sequence: TGCGCCAGCAGCTTGGGTCTAGCGGGAGGGCCCTACGAGCAGTACTTC. Translation: CASSLGLAGGPYEQYF.

The rearrangement joins TRBV2 to TRBJ2-7; 10 bases agree with TRBD2. Losses at the gene ends were 8 bases for V and 6 bases for J; bases not matched to a gene: 4. This CDR3 has 12 residues. Looked up from germline, CDR1 is SNHLY and CDR2 is FYNNEI. The CDR3 region is CASGSGRGEQYF. The CDR3 region has the DNA TGTGCCAGCGGGAGCGGGAGGGGCGAGCAGTACTTC.

The chain uses TRBV5-6 and TRBJ2-1, with TRBD2 as a possible D gene (5 bases). CDR3 size: 15 residues. Germline CDR1 reads SGHDT; CDR2 reads YYEEEE. Trimming pared 5 bases from V and 2 bases from J, leaving 14 bases between. CDR3 amino acids: CASRVLDGPYNEQFF. For the CDR3, the DNA is TGTGCCAGCAGAGTACTAGATGGGCCCTACAATGAGCAGTTCTTC.

This CDR3 is CASSLDHSGTGNSNQPQHF. The DNA for the CDR3 is TGTGCCAGTTCGCTAGACCACTCCGGGACAGGTAATAGCAATCAGCCCCAGCATTTT. J is TRBJ1-5 and V is TRBV19; 8 bases map to TRBD1. Losses at the gene ends were 8 bases for V and 0 bases for J; bases not matched to a gene: 18. Germline CDR1 LNHDA, CDR2 SQIVND (reference sequence). The length of the CDR3 is 19 residues.

This clone was seen only a few times. This chain joins TRBV6-5 and TRBJ2-3, with TRBD2 identical over 11 bases. CDR1 and CDR2 (germline): MNHEY, SVGAGI. Germline trimming cut 10 bases from V and 5 bases from J; bases unmatched to any gene: 5. The CDR3 contains 13 residues. The CDR3 region has the DNA TGTGCCACCCTAGGACTAGCGGGAGATACGCAGTATTTT. Translation gives CATLGLAGDTQYF.

The chain joins TRBV30 to TRBJ1-4; TRBD1 matches at 10 bases. Trimming removed 3 bases from V and 7 bases from J; junction bases left unmatched: 5. The length of the CDR3 is 14 residues. Per the germline V gene, CDR1 is GTSNPN and CDR2 is SVGIG (reference sequence). In DNA, the CDR3 is TGTGCCTGGAGCCACGACAGGGGGCCTGAAAAACTGTTTTTT. It is translated as CAWSHDRGPEKLFF.